This T cell receptor beta chain was identified in a study of shared clonotypes between healthy human individuals. Study-level information: Researchers drew samples from a couple of women and a few men aged 18 to 49. Study conclusions and caveats: Genetic and exposure-history diversity was limited by the small donor number. A few donors showed sharing of about 4.6% of naive CD4 clonotypes.

Authors' data handling: Owing to the provision of junction-only sequences devoid of quality scores by immunoSEQ, filtering differed. The protocol was immunoSEQ multiplex PCR, while the TCRdb copy is restricted to in-frame clones and leaves out a portion. Clone size and V and J calls were adopted from that table, with D and trimming inferred from the DNA. This sample yields 2 million to 3 million clones, of which over 85% are seen a single time; around 0.4% belongs to the top ten. This clone appeared a single time. Its target is unknown. The CDR3 is 16 residues long. Trimming stripped 0 bases from V and 4 bases from J, with 15 bases between. CDR1 is MNHEY and CDR2 is SMNVEV in the germline V gene (reference sequence).

This receptor was taken from a man between 18 and 29 years old in good health. Some clones in this sample may be carry-over from other donors' samples. V and J are TRBV27 and TRBJ2-5, with D unclear. Source material: naive CD4+ T cells from PBMCs. Indicated subset: CD45RA+ positively selected. CDR3 loop: CASSLSPHRLGETQYF. As DNA, the CDR3 is TGTGCCAGCAGTTTATCCCCGCATAGGTTGGGAGAGACCCAGTACTTC.